This TCR beta chain derives from a study of lymphopenia after photon versus proton radiotherapy. Study observations and caveats: Authors raise, but do not show, better survival with proton therapy.

Generated by immunoSEQ multiplex PCR, the TCRdb table keeps only in-frame clones and is missing some. Among over 50,000 clones, approximately 86% were seen once, and the ten largest hold less than 2.5%. Trimming took 6 bases from V and 6 from J, leaving 21 bases between them. There are 15 residues in the CDR3. Germline CDR1 is KGHSH and CDR2 is LQKENI. On this clone itself: What it binds is not known.

The rearrangement joins TRBV18 to TRBJ2-7; weak D call: TRBD2 (5 bases). The TCR comes from a man aged 35-49 years with gastric cancer. Sequences were derived from peripheral blood, sampled from a patient treated with photon-based radiotherapy. The CDR3 region is CASSRNGGSQAEQYF. CDR3 in DNA: TGTGCCAGCTCCCGGAACGGCGGGTCCCAGGCCGAGCAGTACTTC. The full variable domain, completed using reference TRBV18 and TRBJ2-7, is NAGVMQNPRHLVRRRGQEARLRCSPMKGHSHVYWYRQLPEEGLKFMVYLQKENIIDESGMPKERFSAEFPKEGPSILRIQQVVRGDSAAYFCASSRNGGSQAEQYFGPGTRLTVT.